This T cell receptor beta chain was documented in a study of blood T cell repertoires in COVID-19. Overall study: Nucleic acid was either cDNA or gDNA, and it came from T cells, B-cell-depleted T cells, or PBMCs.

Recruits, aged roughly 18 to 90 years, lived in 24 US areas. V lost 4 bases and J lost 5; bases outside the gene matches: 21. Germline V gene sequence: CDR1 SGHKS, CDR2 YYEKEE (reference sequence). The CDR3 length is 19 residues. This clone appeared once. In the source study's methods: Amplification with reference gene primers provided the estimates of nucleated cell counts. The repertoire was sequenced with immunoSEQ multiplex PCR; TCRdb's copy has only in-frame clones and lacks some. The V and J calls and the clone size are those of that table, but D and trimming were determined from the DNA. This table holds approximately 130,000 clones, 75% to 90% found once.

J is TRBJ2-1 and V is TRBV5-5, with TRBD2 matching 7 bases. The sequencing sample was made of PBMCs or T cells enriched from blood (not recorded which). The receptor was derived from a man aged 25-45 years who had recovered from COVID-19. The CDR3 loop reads CASSETYTPGLLANNEQFF. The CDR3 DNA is TGTGCCAGCAGCGAAACTTATACACCGGGACTACTAGCTAACAATGAGCAGTTCTTC. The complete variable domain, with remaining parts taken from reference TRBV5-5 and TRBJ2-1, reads DAGVTQSPTHLIKTRGQQVTLRCSPISGHKSVSWYQQVLGQGPQFIFQYYEKEERGRGNFPDRFSARQFPNYSSELNVNALLLGDSALYLCASSETYTPGLLANNEQFFGPGTRLTVL.